The sequence of this T cell receptor beta chain was determined in a study of shared clonotypes between healthy human individuals. General study findings and limits: Several donors shared approximately 5% of their naive CD4 clonotypes.

Notes on this clone: Its antigen is currently unknown.

Each replicate PCR on the sorted subsets used 200 to 250 ng DNA (approximately 33,000 T cell genomes). Using immunoSEQ multiplex PCR, the repertoire was profiled, and TCRdb retains in-frame clones only, with some absent. The sample contains 700,000 to 950,000 clones, about 96% of which appear only once. Naive CD8 cells, CD45RO-negative and positively selected for CCR7, excluded terminally differentiated effector memory CD45RA+ cells. Germline assignment: CDR1 SGDLS and CDR2 YYNGEE. CDR3 length: 13 residues. V was trimmed by 3 bases and J by 4 bases, leaving 7 bases between them. Sequenced material: naive CD8+ T cells sorted from blood. J is TRBJ2-2 and V is TRBV9, with D perhaps TRBD1 (6 bases). This clonotype was obtained from a young man in good health. CDR3 bases: TGTGCCAGCAGCGCAGGGGTCACCGGGGAGCTGTTTTTT. Encoded protein: CASSAGVTGELFF.